The TCR beta chain described here comes from a study of blood T cell repertoires in COVID-19. Assay: immunoSEQ multiplex PCR; the TCRdb copy retains only in-frame clones and omits some. The table lists some 350,000 clones, 80% to 90% of them singletons. The CDR3 totals 15 residues. Per the germline V gene, CDR1 is SEHNR and CDR2 is FQNEAQ (reference sequence). Trimming took off 5 bases at V and 1 base at J, with 11 bases between the two ends. Participants were placed into cohorts based on the clinical history they reported. Sequenced material: PBMCs or T cells enriched from blood (not recorded which). The TCR was taken from a man younger than 45 who had recovered from COVID-19. The V gene is TRBV7-9, the J gene TRBJ2-2, with D tentatively TRBD1 (6 bases). Written as DNA, the CDR3 is TGTGCCAGCAGCCCCGGGACACTGAACACCGGGGAGCTGTTTTTT. It is translated as CASSPGTLNTGELFF.